The 32 T cell receptor beta chains listed next were all sequenced from one sample in a study of OX40 agonist ivuxolimab in advanced cancers. Clones were read by immunoSEQ multiplex PCR, and TCRdb kept only the in-frame ones, dropping some. The sample records roughly 60,000 clones, 80% to 95% being singletons. Sequencing was performed on CD4+ or CD8+ T cells sorted from blood, taken in a trial of the OX40 agonist ivuxolimab. These receptors all come from an adult with an advanced solid tumor such as melanoma, head and neck, liver or kidney cancer.

The J gene is TRBJ2-5, the V gene TRBV7-4; TRBD2 matches 7 bases. V gave up 2 bases and J gave up 5 bases; unmatched junction bases: 5. The CDR3 loop spans 14 amino acids. The germline V gene encodes CDR1 SGHVT and CDR2 SQSDAQ. Here the CDR3 reads CASSLMGGEETQYF. Written as DNA, the CDR3 is TGTGCCAGCAGCTTAATGGGAGGGGAGGAGACCCAGTACTTC.

This chain joins TRBV5-1 and TRBJ1-2, with 7 bases that match TRBD1. This CDR3 has 14 amino acids. In germline, CDR1 is SGHRS, CDR2 YFSETQ. After removal of 2 bases from V and 6 bases from J, the junction contained 7 bases not matched to a gene. The CDR3 nucleotides are TGCGCCAGCAGCTTCGGACAGGAGGGAAATGGCTACACCTTC. This encodes CASSFGQEGNGYTF.

Concerning this clone: The junction and the germline gene differ at one end; a read error may be behind it. V and J are TRBV7-2 and TRBJ2-5; a possible D gene is TRBD2 (6 bases). This CDR3 comprises 14 residues. Germline V CDR1 and CDR2: SGHTA, FQGNSA. The CDR3 spells CASSSGGDPEIQYF. DNA of the CDR3: TGTGCCAGCAGCTCGGGCGGGGACCCAGAGATCCAGTACTTC.

The chain employs TRBV7-2 and TRBJ2-1; D perhaps matches TRBD1 (5 bases). Germline CDR1 SGHTA, CDR2 FQGNSA. The CDR3 contains 16 residues. Trimming removed 1 base at V and 3 bases at J, with 13 bases between. CDR3 in amino acids: CASSLVSPTGYNEQFF. CDR3 DNA: TGTGCCAGCAGCTTAGTCAGTCCCACAGGCTACAATGAGCAGTTCTTC.

The chain recombines TRBV4-1 with TRBJ2-1; D ambiguous. The CDR3 extends over 15 amino acids. V shed 1 base and J shed 3 bases, with 10 bases lying between them. From germline, CDR1 is MGHRA and CDR2 YSYEKL. The CDR3 DNA follows: TGCGCCAGCAGCCAAGGTGGAACTAACTACAATGAGCAGTTCTTC. It codes for CASSQGGTNYNEQFF.

This sequence joins TRBV18 and TRBJ2-5; a weak D match, TRBD2 (5 bases). Judging by the DNA end, TRBJ2-7 fits better; the J call may be wrong. This CDR3 is built from 13 residues. Germline assignment: CDR1 KGHSH and CDR2 LQKENI. The CDR3 here is CASSPMREYEQYF. DNA of the CDR3: TGTGCCAGCTCACCCATGAGGGAGTACGAGCAGTACTTC.

The chain uses TRBV5-1 and TRBJ1-2; D is ambiguous. V lost 4 bases and J lost 4, with 14 bases in between. CDR1 and CDR2 from the germline V gene are SGHRS and YFSETQ. The CDR3 is made up of 14 amino acids. The DNA of the CDR3 is TGCGCCAGCAGCCCTGAGTCTAGTCTCTATGGCTACACCTTC. Translation: CASSPESSLYGYTF.

The V and J genes are TRBV6-1 and TRBJ2-2; the D gene is possibly TRBD2 (5 bases). Germline V gene lookup returns CDR1 MNHNS and CDR2 SASEGT. V dropped 8 bases and J dropped 0 bases, with 10 bases sitting between them. CDR3 length: 14 residues. The CDR3 region is CASLGSPNTGELFF. In DNA form, the CDR3 reads TGTGCCAGCTTGGGGAGTCCGAACACCGGGGAGCTGTTTTTT.

V gene TRBV6-1 combines with J gene TRBJ1-2; 10 bases line up with TRBD1. V dropped 1 base and J dropped 1; count of bases not matched to a gene: 0. Germline CDR1 reads MNHNS; CDR2 reads SASEGT. The CDR3 runs 15 residues. CDR3 protein: CASSEGTGGNYGYTF. As DNA, the CDR3 is TGTGCCAGCAGTGAAGGGACAGGGGGTAACTATGGCTACACCTTC.

The chain carries TRBV7-2 and TRBJ1-5; D is possibly TRBD1 (6 bases). V was pared by 1 base and J by 6 bases, with 16 bases between. The CDR3 is 16 residues long. Germline V gene lookup returns CDR1 SGHTA and CDR2 FQGNSA. The CDR3 DNA reads as TGTGCCAGCAGCTTAGTAGGTGGGGGCGGCGTTCAGCCCCAGCATTTT. This codes for CASSLVGGGGVQPQHF.

This rearrangement joins TRBV30 to TRBJ2-3; TRBD2 matches 10 bases. This CDR3 has 13 residues. Per germline, CDR1 GTSNPN and CDR2 SVGIG (reference sequence). The V gene end was trimmed by 5 bases and the J gene end by 7 bases; junction bases not matched to a gene: 6. The CDR3 reads CAWALAGGNTQYF. The DNA of the CDR3 is TGTGCCTGGGCCTTAGCGGGAGGAAATACGCAGTATTTT.

This CDR3 reads CASSPNPSKNNEQFF. In DNA, the CDR3 is TGTGCCAGCAGCCCCAACCCGAGCAAGAACAATGAGCAGTTCTTC. The gene calls are TRBV6-5 and TRBJ2-1; D is unclear. From germline, CDR1 is MNHEY and CDR2 SVGAGI. Trimming cost V 6 bases and J 5 bases, with 17 bases left between them. The CDR3 is 15 residues long.

V is TRBV6-6 and J is TRBJ1-5; possibly TRBD1 for D (5 bases). Germline V gene lookup returns CDR1 MNHNY and CDR2 SVGAGI (reference sequence). V was pared by 1 base and J by 0 bases, with 7 bases between. The CDR3 contains 15 residues. CDR3 DNA: TGTGCCAGCAGTTACTACGGGGGTAGCAATCAGCCCCAGCATTTT. Amino acid sequence: CASSYYGGSNQPQHF.

The chain combines TRBV9 with TRBJ1-1; no definite D call. Deletions cut 9 bases from V and 1 base from J, with 19 bases between. CDR1 and CDR2 (germline): SGDLS, YYNGEE. This CDR3 comprises 15 residues. This chain's CDR3 is CATSPRVGKNTEAFF. DNA of the CDR3: TGTGCCACCTCGCCTCGGGTCGGAAAGAACACTGAAGCTTTCTTT.

V is TRBV6-5 and J is TRBJ2-7; D is unresolved. This CDR3 spans 14 amino acids. CDR1 MNHEY and CDR2 SVGAGI come from the germline V gene. Trimming cost V 3 bases and J 0 bases, with 9 bases left between them. The CDR3 nucleotides read TGTGCCAGCAGTTATAGGACGGGCTCCTACGAGCAGTACTTC. Translated, it gives CASSYRTGSYEQYF.

The chain employs TRBV11-3 and TRBJ1-1; D gene unclear. The germline V gene has CDR1 SGHNT and CDR2 YENEEA. The length of the CDR3 is 16 residues. V lost 3 bases, J lost 4 bases, and 18 bases lay in between. The CDR3 coding sequence is TGTGCCAGCAGCTTCCAACCGGGAAACTGGGGCACTGAAGCTTTCTTT. Translated: CASSFQPGNWGTEAFF.

The chain uses TRBV5-1 and TRBJ2-5; 7 bases are shared with TRBD2. The CDR3 is made up of 17 amino acids. The germline V gene encodes CDR1 SGHRS and CDR2 YFSETQ. V gave up 2 bases and J gave up 1 base; unmatched junction bases: 11. The CDR3: CASSFVAGVGSQETQYF. The CDR3 bases are TGCGCCAGCAGCTTTGTTGCGGGAGTAGGATCCCAAGAGACCCAGTACTTC.

The chain carries TRBV19 and TRBJ1-5, with no clear D. This CDR3 is 15 amino acids long. Germline CDR1 is LNHDA and CDR2 is SQIVND (reference sequence). V shed 1 base and J shed 8 bases, with 15 bases lying between them. CDR3 DNA: TGTGCCAGTAGTATAGTCTCCGGGGATTCGGAGCCCCAGCATTTT. It specifies CASSIVSGDSEPQHF.

The rearrangement joins TRBV7-2 to TRBJ2-3; no reliable D call. CDR1 SGHTA and CDR2 FQGNSA come from the germline V gene. V gave up 5 bases and J gave up 2 bases, with 8 bases separating them. CDR3 length equals 13 residues. The CDR3 reads CASSPQTTDTQYF. In DNA form, the CDR3 reads TGTGCCAGCAGCCCCCAAACCACAGATACGCAGTATTTT.

V usage is TRBV2 and J usage is TRBJ1-1, with 8 bases that match TRBD1. V lost 6 bases to trimming and J lost 5 bases; unmatched junction nucleotides: 5. The CDR3 consists of 13 residues. Germline values: CDR1 SNHLY, CDR2 FYNNEI. The CDR3 nucleotides read TGTGCCAGCAGAATAACAGGGGGTACTGAAGCTTTCTTT. It yields the protein CASRITGGTEAFF.

This chain connects TRBV4-1 to TRBJ1-2; 10 bases are shared with TRBD1. Germline assignment: CDR1 MGHRA and CDR2 YSYEKL. The CDR3 sequence is 14 residues long. V dropped 3 bases and J dropped 8; count of bases not matched to a gene: 6. CDR3 in amino acids: CASSQAGTGAGYTF. CDR3 coding DNA: TGCGCCAGCAGCCAGGCCGGGACAGGGGCCGGCTACACCTTC.

This rearrangement joins TRBV5-4 to TRBJ2-3; TRBD2 aligns across 16 bases. The V gene's germline CDR1 is SGHNT and CDR2 YYREEE (reference sequence). The CDR3 loop spans 18 amino acids. Trimming at V came to 4 bases and at J to 3 bases, leaving 8 bases not matched to a gene. The CDR3 bases are TGTGCCAGCAGCCCGGGGACTAGCGGGAGGGCCGGGACAGATACGCAGTATTTT. This gives the protein CASSPGTSGRAGTDTQYF.

V is TRBV6-5 and J is TRBJ2-7; maybe TRBD1 (6 bases). This CDR3 comprises 16 residues. The V and J ends lost 4 bases and 1 base respectively, with 17 bases between them. The V gene's germline CDR1 is MNHEY and CDR2 SVGAGI. In DNA, the CDR3 is TGTGCCAGCAGTTCTGACCAGCAGGGGACGTCCTACGAGCAGTACTTC. Its translation is CASSSDQQGTSYEQYF.

This clone was counted a single time. The CDR3 sequence: CATSVPDRPQHF. In nucleotides, the CDR3 is TGTGCCACCAGTGTCCCTGATCGGCCCCAGCATTTT. This rearrangement joins TRBV15 to TRBJ1-5; D not certain. The germline CDR1 and CDR2 sequences are LNHNV and YYDKDF (reference sequence). V was cut by 6 bases and J by 9 bases, with 12 bases left in between. The CDR3 has 12 amino acids.

The CDR3, as DNA: TGCAGCGTCTCGATGGGGGGACAGGCGCCCTACACCTTC. Translated: CSVSMGGQAPYTF. The V call is TRBV29-1, the J call TRBJ1-2; 8 nucleotides agree with TRBD1. Germline V gives CDR1 SQVTM, CDR2 ANQGSEA. There are 13 residues in the CDR3. Losses at the gene ends were 6 bases for V and 10 bases for J; bases not matched to a gene: 13.

This clone has just one count. This chain uses TRBV6-1 with TRBJ2-6; D might be TRBD1 (5 bases). The CDR3 contains 17 residues. With 2 bases removed from V and 1 base from J, the gap between germline ends came to 12 bases. Germline CDR1 is MNHNS and CDR2 is SASEGT. CDR3 coding DNA: TGTGCCAGCAGTGAAAGGGGTTTGGCGTCTGGGGCCAACGTCCTGACTTTC. Amino acids: CASSERGLASGANVLTF.

The gene calls are TRBV19 and TRBJ2-6, with 8 bases identical to TRBD1. V lost 7 bases to trimming and J lost 3 bases; unmatched junction nucleotides: 5. Germline loops: CDR1 LNHDA, CDR2 SQIVND (reference sequence). CDR3 length equals 15 residues. This CDR3 reads CASTSDRDGANVLTF. CDR3 DNA sequence: TGTGCCAGTACCTCGGACAGGGATGGGGCCAACGTCCTGACTTTC.

This chain links TRBV7-9 with TRBJ2-1; the match to TRBD2 covers 8 bases. The CDR3 is made up of 15 amino acids. Germline assignment: CDR1 SEHNR and CDR2 FQNEAQ (reference sequence). Unmatched junction bases numbered 7, after V lost 5 bases and J lost 4 bases. CDR3: CASSKSGSTYNEQFF. CDR3 coding DNA: TGTGCCAGCAGCAAAAGCGGGAGTACGTACAATGAGCAGTTCTTC.

This clone was observed a single time. This chain uses TRBV29-1 with TRBJ2-5; the match to TRBD2 covers 8 bases. Trimming took 8 bases from V and 5 from J; bases not matched to a gene: 10. The germline V gene has CDR1 SQVTM and CDR2 ANQGSEA. This CDR3 is 13 amino acids long. The CDR3 nucleotides are TGCAGCTTCACCCAAGCGGGAGAGGAGACCCAGTACTTC. As protein: CSFTQAGEETQYF. The whole variable domain, remainder taken from reference TRBV29-1 and TRBJ2-5, is SAVISQKPSRDICQRGTSLTIQCQVDSQVTMMFWYRQQPGQSLTLIATANQGSEATYESGFVIDKFPISRPNLTFSTLTVSNMSPEDSSIYLCSFTQAGEETQYFGPGTRLLVL.

In DNA, the CDR3 is TGTGCCAGTAGTCAGGCTAGCGGGACCGTAATCGAGCAGTACTTC. It specifies CASSQASGTVIEQYF. This chain uses TRBV6-5 with TRBJ2-7; the match to TRBD2 covers 9 bases. The CDR3 sequence is 15 residues long. Germline CDR1 and CDR2: MNHEY and SVGAGI. V lost 9 bases to trimming and J lost 6 bases; unmatched junction nucleotides: 15.

This chain joins TRBV18 and TRBJ2-3, with 9 bases lining up with TRBD2. V lost 2 bases and J lost 1; bases outside the gene matches: 4. The CDR3 length is 16 residues. Germline V CDR1 and CDR2: KGHSH, LQKENI. The CDR3 DNA reads as TGTGCCAGCTCACCAAGACTAGCGGATGGCACAGATACGCAGTATTTT. This sequence encodes CASSPRLADGTDTQYF.

This clone was recorded once. V usage is TRBV11-2 and J usage is TRBJ2-1; 12 nucleotides line up with TRBD2. Per the germline V gene, CDR1 is SGHAT and CDR2 is FQNNGV. J was trimmed by 6 bases and V by 7 bases; bases with no gene match: 7. The CDR3 spans 15 residues. This chain's CDR3 is CASNAGLAGFNEQFF. CDR3 sequence (DNA): TGTGCCAGCAACGCAGGACTAGCGGGATTCAATGAGCAGTTCTTC. Using reference TRBV11-2 and TRBJ2-1 for the parts outside the CDR3, the full variable domain is EAGVAQSPRYKIIEKRQSVAFWCNPISGHATLYWYQQILGQGPKLLIQFQNNGVVDDSQLPKDRFSAERLKGVDSTLKIQPAKLEDSAVYLCASNAGLAGFNEQFFGPGTRLTVL.